The clone carrying this TCR beta chain was counted once. Its target is not known. Assay: immunoSEQ multiplex PCR; the TCRdb copy retains only in-frame clones and omits some. This sample yields about 89,000 clones, of which more than 85% are seen a single time; around 0.3% belongs to the top ten. This entry comes from a study of OX40 agonist ivuxolimab in advanced cancers. For the study at large: Across the patients, intravenous ivuxolimab was delivered every 2 weeks at 0.01 to 10 mg/kg. Patients with hepatocellular carcinoma, melanoma, renal cell or head and neck cancer made up the dose-escalation patients. Averaging approximately 60 years in age, with a range of about 23 to 80, the cohort was around 87% male.

Germline assignment: CDR1 SGHNT and CDR2 YYREEE (reference sequence). The ends were cut back, 6 bases at V and 2 bases at J, with 19 bases in the middle. This CDR3 has 16 amino acids. General observations from the study: Relative to CD4+ cells, CD8+ T cells on average had more expanded clones.

The chain links TRBV5-4 to TRBJ2-3; TRBD2 might be the D (5 bases). The sequences come from CD4+ or CD8+ T cells sorted from blood, collected in a trial of the OX40 agonist ivuxolimab. The clonotype comes from an adult with an advanced solid tumor such as melanoma, head and neck, liver or kidney cancer. Here the CDR3 DNA reads TGTGCCAGCACCACTGGGCGGAACGGGATCACAGATACGCAGTATTTT. It codes for CASTTGRNGITDTQYF.